This passage covers 26 T cell receptor beta chains from one sample sequenced in a study of T cells in Graves' hyperthyroidism and ophthalmopathy. RNA transcripts were the template for amplifying TCR beta CDR3 regions. HTBI primers drove first-round RT-PCR of the TCR CDR3. TCRdb ran MiXCR on the multiplex PCR reads and lists one entry per CDR3 protein. The sample has around 620,000 distinct CDR3 sequences; 15% to 20% are singletons. Material: blood. The receptors were gathered from a woman aged 25-40 years with Graves' hyperthyroidism.

This clonotype was found many times. V is TRBV27 and J is TRBJ2-1, with 7 bases matching TRBD2. CDR1 is MNHEY and CDR2 is SMNVEV in the germline V gene (reference sequence). V gave up 6 bases and J gave up 4 bases; unmatched junction bases: 9. This CDR3 region has 15 residues. CDR3 amino acids: CASRIPSGAYNEQFF. The CDR3 DNA is TGTGCCAGCAGGATACCTAGCGGAGCTTACAATGAGCAGTTCTTC.

This clonotype was observed many times. The chain carries TRBV28 and TRBJ2-7, with 11 bases matching TRBD2. The CDR3 spans 21 residues. V gave up 2 bases and J gave up 0 bases; unmatched junction bases: 18. Germline CDR1 is MDHEN and CDR2 is SYDVKM. The CDR3 loop reads CASSLEKMSGTSGSSSYEQYF. In DNA, the CDR3 is TGTGCCAGCAGTTTAGAAAAGATGTCCGGGACTAGCGGAAGTAGCTCCTACGAGCAGTACTTC.

This clonotype was detected ten times or more. V usage is TRBV7-9 and J usage is TRBJ2-7; 13 bases are shared with TRBD2. The CDR3 is 15 amino acids. Germline-derived CDR1 and CDR2 are SEHNR and FQNEAQ (reference sequence). The junction had 5 bases not matched to a gene; V was cut back by 5 bases and J by 4 bases. The DNA of the CDR3 is TGTGCCAGCAGCAACGGACTAGCGGGAGTTTACGAGCAGTACTTC. Translation: CASSNGLAGVYEQYF.

This clonotype showed up many times. The rearrangement links TRBV29-1 to TRBJ2-1; perhaps D is TRBD1 or TRBD2 (5 bases each). CDR1 is SQVTM and CDR2 is ANQGSEA in the germline V gene. This CDR3 is 16 amino acids long. The ends were cut back, 0 bases at V and 2 bases at J, with 14 bases in the middle. This CDR3 is CSVEDGQGRTYNEQFF. The CDR3, as DNA: TGCAGCGTTGAAGATGGGCAGGGACGCACCTACAATGAGCAGTTCTTC.

The genes are TRBV9 and TRBJ2-1; the match to TRBD2 covers 8 bases. J lost 5 bases, V lost 2 bases, and 12 bases had no gene match. The germline V gene has CDR1 SGDLS and CDR2 YYNGEE. This CDR3 has 17 amino acids. The CDR3 protein is CASSVMTESGSHNEQFF. The DNA for the CDR3 is TGTGCCAGCAGCGTCATGACGGAGAGCGGGAGCCACAATGAGCAGTTCTTC.

This clonotype was seen repeatedly, ten times or more. The rearrangement joins TRBV2 to TRBJ1-5; possible D gene TRBD1, 6 bases. Between the trimmed V and J ends, which lost 4 bases and 2 bases, there was a span of 15 bases. From germline, CDR1 is SNHLY and CDR2 FYNNEI. CDR3 size: 16 residues. The CDR3 is CASSGRGGVGNQPQHF. CDR3 nucleotide sequence: TGTGCCAGCAGTGGGAGAGGGGGTGTGGGCAATCAGCCCCAGCATTTT.

This clonotype has a handful of counts. It may be a read error: a sequence one base away is much more abundant. The V and J genes are TRBV3-1 and TRBJ1-5; D possibly corresponds to TRBD1 (5 bases). The V end lost 3 bases, the J end lost 6 bases, and 15 bases lay between the germline ends. CDR1 and CDR2 (germline): LGHDT, YNNKEL (reference sequence). This CDR3 comprises 15 residues. The CDR3 here is CASSQSGPGSQPQHF. CDR3 DNA sequence: TGTGCCAGCAGCCAGTCAGGGCCCGGCAGTCAGCCCCAGCATTTT.

This clonotype showed up just a few times. This chain links TRBV6-1 with TRBJ2-3, with D hard to call. V dropped 3 bases and J dropped 5 bases, with 6 bases sitting between them. Germline V lookup: CDR1 MNHNS, CDR2 SASEGT. This CDR3 spans 12 amino acids. In DNA, the CDR3 is TGTGCCAGCAGTGACGCTAGAGATACGCAGTATTTT. Its protein product is CASSDARDTQYF.

This clonotype was seen more than once but under ten times. The chain carries TRBV4-2 and TRBJ2-7; 11 positions agree with TRBD2. This CDR3 is 15 amino acids long. Per germline, CDR1 LGHNA and CDR2 YNFKEQ. Trimming removed 3 bases from V and 4 bases from J; junction bases left unmatched: 5. CDR3: CASSQIGTSGYEQYF. CDR3 coding DNA: TGTGCCAGCAGCCAGATCGGGACTAGCGGATACGAGCAGTACTTC.

This clonotype has ten or more counts. The V call is TRBV20-1, the J call TRBJ2-3; 9 bases map to TRBD2. J gave up 4 bases and V 6 bases, and 11 bases lay outside the gene matches. Germline-derived CDR1 and CDR2 are DFQATT and SNEGSKA (reference sequence). CDR3 size: 15 residues. CDR3 nucleotides: TGCAGTGCCGAACCGACTAGCGGATCCCCAGATACGCAGTATTTT. Translating it yields CSAEPTSGSPDTQYF.

V and J are TRBV13 and TRBJ1-4, with D hard to call. From germline, CDR1 is PRHDT and CDR2 FYEKMQ (reference sequence). The CDR3 is 12 amino acids. V lost 2 bases to trimming and J lost 12 bases, with 10 bases between them. This CDR3 is CASSLFGRQLFF. The CDR3 DNA sequence: TGTGCCAGCAGCTTATTTGGGCGCCAACTGTTTTTT.

This clonotype was seen at least ten times. CDR3 in DNA: TGTGCCAGCAGTTCCTCTACACTAGTAACCTGGGGCACAGATACGCAGTATTTT. This encodes CASSSSTLVTWGTDTQYF. This chain uses TRBV28 with TRBJ2-3; perhaps TRBD2 as D (5 bases). The germline CDR1 and CDR2 sequences are MDHEN and SYDVKM. This CDR3 has 18 residues. V dropped 4 bases and J dropped 1 base, with 21 bases sitting between them.

This clonotype was counted between two and nine times. The rearrangement joins TRBV10-2 to TRBJ2-1, with D unclear. This CDR3 has 15 residues. CDR1 and CDR2 from the germline V gene are WSHSY and SAAADI. V was pared by 2 bases and J by 0 bases, with 8 bases between. This CDR3 is CASSELRSSYNEQFF. The DNA of the CDR3 is TGCGCCAGCAGTGAGCTCCGAAGCTCCTACAATGAGCAGTTCTTC.

This clonotype showed up many times. This rearrangement joins TRBV30 to TRBJ2-3; D uncertain. V dropped 3 bases and J dropped 6 bases, with 10 bases sitting between them. Germline CDR1 reads GTSNPN; CDR2 reads SVGIG (reference sequence). The CDR3 sequence is 12 residues long. For the CDR3, the DNA is TGTGCCTGGAGGGCTGAGGCCGATACGCAGTATTTT. Encoded protein: CAWRAEADTQYF.

This clonotype appeared many times. This rearrangement joins TRBV5-1 to TRBJ1-6; the D is unclear. Trimming stripped 0 bases from V and 6 bases from J, with 10 bases between. The germline CDR1 and CDR2 sequences are SGHRS and YFSETQ. The CDR3 is 15 residues long. The CDR3 region has the DNA TGCGCCAGCAGCTTGGACGGTGTTTCTAATTCACCCCTCCACTTT. Translation: CASSLDGVSNSPLHF.

This clonotype was seen ten or more times. This chain links TRBV2 with TRBJ2-7; the D gene is possibly TRBD2 (6 bases). Germline-derived CDR1 and CDR2 are SNHLY and FYNNEI. This CDR3 has 13 residues. Between the trimmed V and J ends, which lost 3 bases and 7 bases, there was a span of 13 bases. As DNA, the CDR3 is TGTGCCAGCAGTGAGGTCAGGGCGGGGGAGCAGTACTTC. This codes for CASSEVRAGEQYF.

This clonotype turned up a few times. The junction departs from the called germline gene at one end, perhaps through a read error. The chain employs TRBV2 and TRBJ1-2; 8 bases align to TRBD1. The length of the CDR3 is 14 residues. Germline loops: CDR1 SNHLY, CDR2 FYNNEI. DNA for the CDR3: TGTGCCAGCAAAAACCCCCAGGGGGCCGGTGGCCACACCTTC. This encodes CASKNPQGAGGHTF.

This clonotype was recorded many times. The chain has TRBV13 and TRBJ2-1, with D uncertain. With 0 bases removed from V and 4 bases from J, the gap between germline ends came to 7 bases. The length of the CDR3 is 14 residues. The germline V gene encodes CDR1 PRHDT and CDR2 FYEKMQ (reference sequence). CDR3 DNA sequence: TGTGCCAGCAGCTTAGGGACACCATACAATGAGCAGTTCTTC. This translates into CASSLGTPYNEQFF.

The chain recombines TRBV30 with TRBJ2-2; possibly TRBD2 for D (6 bases). The germline V gene encodes CDR1 GTSNPN and CDR2 SVGIG (reference sequence). The V end was cut by 4 bases, the J end by 6 bases, with 9 bases between. The CDR3 is 12 amino acids. The DNA of the CDR3 is TGTGCCTGGATGTGGGAGGCCGGGGAGCTGTTTTTT. This gives the protein CAWMWEAGELFF.

This clonotype was detected once. The chain's CDR3 is CASSEVGGGGGTEAFF. In DNA, the CDR3 is TGTGCCAGCAGTGAAGTGGGTGGGGGAGGAGGCACTGAAGCTTTCTTT. The V gene is TRBV2, the J gene TRBJ1-1, with a possible D match to TRBD1 (5 bases). From germline, CDR1 is SNHLY and CDR2 FYNNEI. V gave up 1 base and J gave up 4 bases, with 16 bases separating them. The CDR3 extends over 16 amino acids.

CDR3 nucleotides: TGTGCCAGCTCACCAATTCGTGCTAGCGGGAGTACGACAGATACGCAGTATTTT. Protein sequence: CASSPIRASGSTTDTQYF. J is TRBJ2-3 and V is TRBV18, with TRBD2 identical over 10 bases. This CDR3 has 18 amino acids. CDR1 KGHSH and CDR2 LQKENI come from the germline V gene. Trimming at V came to 2 bases and at J to 3 bases, leaving 11 bases not matched to a gene.

This clonotype has at least ten counts. This chain links TRBV7-3 with TRBJ2-1, with 11 bases identical to TRBD2. CDR3 length equals 18 residues. CDR1 and CDR2 (germline): SGHTA, FQGTGA. The V and J ends lost 6 bases and 6 bases, in that order; junction bases with no gene match: 16. The CDR3 sequence is CASSNSEGLAGGGNEQFF. The CDR3 region has the DNA TGTGCCAGCAGTAACAGTGAGGGGCTAGCGGGAGGCGGCAATGAGCAGTTCTTC.

The rearrangement joins TRBV5-1 to TRBJ1-1; D is unclear. The CDR3 loop spans 16 amino acids. The V gene's germline CDR1 is SGHRS and CDR2 YFSETQ. V was shortened by 1 base and J by 1 base, with 14 bases between the two germline ends. The CDR3 sequence is CASSLSTGSRNTEAFF. As DNA, the CDR3 is TGCGCCAGCAGCTTGAGCACGGGGAGTCGGAACACTGAAGCTTTCTTT.

This clonotype was detected a few times. This rearrangement joins TRBV7-2 to TRBJ1-6; D is undetermined. V lost 1 base and J 1 base, leaving 17 bases between the germline ends. There are 19 residues in the CDR3. The germline V gene encodes CDR1 SGHTA and CDR2 FQGNSA. The CDR3 sequence is CASSLGWEQRGSYNSPLHF. The CDR3 DNA follows: TGTGCCAGCAGCTTAGGATGGGAACAGCGGGGATCCTATAATTCACCCCTCCACTTT.

This clonotype was detected ten times or more. V is TRBV20-1 and J is TRBJ1-1; D possibly corresponds to TRBD1 (6 bases). Germline V gives CDR1 DFQATT, CDR2 SNEGSKA (reference sequence). Between the trimmed V and J ends, which lost 5 bases and 1 base, there was a span of 17 bases. The CDR3 is made up of 15 amino acids. CDR3 nucleotides: TGCAGTGCTCCTACCTCAGGACAGCCGAACACTGAAGCTTTCTTT. Translation gives CSAPTSGQPNTEAFF.

This chain links TRBV24-1 with TRBJ2-1, with TRBD1 matching over 8 bases. The CDR3 is 17 amino acids. Germline V gene sequence: CDR1 KGHDR, CDR2 SFDVKD. Trimming took 4 bases from V and 6 from J; bases not matched to a gene: 13. CDR3 sequence reads: CATSEPRPGTGFNEQFF. The DNA of the CDR3 is TGTGCCACCAGTGAGCCCCGGCCCGGGACAGGATTCAATGAGCAGTTCTTC.